The next 27 T cell receptor beta chains were all read from a single sample in a study of cytotoxic CD8 clonotypes in ibrutinib-treated CLL. This table comes from immunoSEQ multiplex PCR, and its TCRdb copy is limited to in-frame clones, with some not included. The sample includes about 300,000 clones, around 77% of them seen just once. Sequenced here: PBMCs, sampled at disease progression, from a patient treated with ibrutinib. These receptors were taken from a human donor with chronic lymphocytic leukemia.

The chain joins TRBV5-6 to TRBJ2-7; the D is unclear. The CDR3 is 14 amino acids. The germline V gene encodes CDR1 SGHDT and CDR2 YYEEEE. Trimming pared 4 bases from V and 4 bases from J, leaving 15 bases between. CDR3 DNA sequence: TGTGCCAGCAGCCAACTCGGTTTCGGGTACGAGCAGTACTTC. The encoded protein is CASSQLGFGYEQYF.

The chain links TRBV2 to TRBJ1-6; D is unclear. Trimming removed 2 bases from V and 7 bases from J, with 12 bases in between. Germline values: CDR1 SNHLY, CDR2 FYNNEI. This CDR3 is 15 amino acids long. CDR3 nucleotide sequence: TGTGCCAGCAGTGAACTGTTAACCGCGAATTCACCCCTCCACTTT. It codes for CASSELLTANSPLHF.

This chain connects TRBV9 to TRBJ2-3; 10 positions match TRBD2. The junction had 2 bases not matched to a gene; V was cut back by 0 bases and J by 4 bases. CDR1 and CDR2 from the germline V gene are SGDLS and YYNGEE. The length of the CDR3 is 15 residues. In nucleotides, the CDR3 is TGTGCCAGCAGCGTAGCTACTAGCGGGGCAGATACGCAGTATTTT. Translation: CASSVATSGADTQYF. Filled out from reference TRBV9 and TRBJ2-3, the complete variable domain reads DSGVTQTPKHLITATGQRVTLRCSPRSGDLSVYWYQQSLDQGLQFLIQYYNGEERAKGNILERFSAQQFPDLHSELNLSSLELGDSALYFCASSVATSGADTQYFGPGTRLTVL.

The chain has TRBV2 and TRBJ1-1; D may be TRBD1 (6 bases). The CDR3 extends over 13 amino acids. The V end lost 5 bases, the J end lost 3 bases, and 10 bases lay between the germline ends. Germline values: CDR1 SNHLY, CDR2 FYNNEI. CDR3 sequence reads: CASSRRGDTEAFF. The CDR3 nucleotides read TGTGCCAGCAGTCGCAGGGGCGACACTGAAGCTTTCTTT.

The J gene is TRBJ2-5, the V gene TRBV5-1; 7 nucleotides line up with TRBD2. The V gene's germline CDR1 is SGHRS and CDR2 YFSETQ. The CDR3 sequence is 13 residues long. V shed 2 bases and J 5 bases; nucleotides not matched to a gene: 3. CDR3 protein: CASSFQGGETQYF. The CDR3 DNA is TGCGCCAGCAGCTTTCAGGGAGGGGAGACCCAGTACTTC.

This chain links TRBV28 with TRBJ2-5; the match to TRBD1 covers 9 bases. With 7 bases clipped from V and 4 bases from J, the junction kept 7 bases outside the gene matches. This CDR3 has 14 residues. CDR1 and CDR2 (germline): MDHEN, SYDVKM. CDR3 amino acids: CASKQTGGPETQYF. The CDR3 DNA sequence: TGTGCCAGCAAACAGACAGGGGGGCCAGAGACCCAGTACTTC. Drawing the rest from reference TRBV28 and TRBJ2-5, the complete variable domain is DVKVTQSSRYLVKRTGEKVFLECVQDMDHENMFWYRQDPGLGLRLIYFSYDVKMKEKGDIPEGYSVSREKKERFSLILESASTNQTSMYLCASKQTGGPETQYFGPGTRLLVL.

The rearrangement links TRBV7-2 to TRBJ2-4, with TRBD1 identical over 8 bases. The CDR3 consists of 15 residues. The V and J ends lost 4 bases and 3 bases, in that order; junction bases with no gene match: 5. Germline CDR1 reads SGHTA; CDR2 reads FQGNSA. The CDR3 coding sequence is TGTGCCAGCAGCTGGACAGGGCGGGTCAAAAACATTCAGTACTTC. Protein sequence: CASSWTGRVKNIQYF. The whole variable domain, filled in from reference TRBV7-2 and TRBJ2-4, reads GAGVSQSPSNKVTEKGKDVELRCDPISGHTALYWYRQSLGQGLEFLIYFQGNSAPDKSGLPSDRFSAERTGGSVSTLTIQRTQQEDSAVYLCASSWTGRVKNIQYFGAGTRLSVL.

The V gene is TRBV7-3, the J gene TRBJ2-5; weak D call: TRBD1 (6 bases). From germline, CDR1 is SGHTA and CDR2 FQGTGA. V was pared by 5 bases and J by 5 bases, with 15 bases between. The CDR3 contains 14 residues. CDR3 sequence: CASSRGTPAETQYF. Written as DNA, the CDR3 is TGTGCCAGCAGCAGAGGGACACCCGCGGAGACCCAGTACTTC.

This chain joins TRBV2 and TRBJ2-7; 8 nucleotides agree with TRBD1. The germline V gene encodes CDR1 SNHLY and CDR2 FYNNEI. There are 14 residues in the CDR3. Losses at the gene ends were 7 bases for V and 0 bases for J; bases not matched to a gene: 5. The CDR3 DNA reads as TGTGCCAGCATCCCCGACAGGGGCTCCTACGAGCAGTACTTC. Translating gives CASIPDRGSYEQYF.

The genes are TRBV5-1 and TRBJ2-7; 7 bases agree with TRBD2. The CDR3 consists of 16 residues. J was trimmed by 5 bases and V by 0 bases; bases with no gene match: 11. In germline, CDR1 is SGHRS, CDR2 YFSETQ. This chain's CDR3 is CASSLAAGALKNEQYF. CDR3 nucleotide sequence: TGCGCCAGCAGCTTGGCGGCGGGAGCCTTGAAGAACGAGCAGTACTTC.

This clone has a handful of counts. This chain joins TRBV15 and TRBJ2-3, with 14 positions matching TRBD2. V was pared by 4 bases and J by 0 bases, with 3 bases of the junction left unmatched. CDR1 is LNHNV and CDR2 is YYDKDF in the germline V gene (reference sequence). The CDR3 length is 17 residues. The CDR3 DNA sequence: TGTGCCACCAGCACCGGGACTAGCGGGGGTAGCACAGATACGCAGTATTTT. Translation: CATSTGTSGGSTDTQYF. The variable domain in full, completed from reference TRBV15 and TRBJ2-3, reads DAMVIQNPRYQVTQFGKPVTLSCSQTLNHNVMYWYQQKSSQAPKLLFHYYDKDFNNEADTPDNFQSRRPNTSFCFLDIRSPGLGDTAMYLCATSTGTSGGSTDTQYFGPGTRLTVL.

The rearrangement joins TRBV5-1 to TRBJ2-5, with D perhaps TRBD1 (6 bases). The CDR3 sequence is 14 residues long. Trimming cost V 0 bases and J 4 bases, with 10 bases left between them. The germline V gene encodes CDR1 SGHRS and CDR2 YFSETQ. The CDR3, as DNA: TGCGCCAGCAGCTTGGCAGGGGTGGGAGAGACCCAGTACTTC. Its protein product is CASSLAGVGETQYF.

This clone was seen once. This rearrangement joins TRBV9 to TRBJ2-1, with TRBD1 as a possible D gene (5 bases). This CDR3 comprises 16 residues. Trimming removed 5 bases at V and 6 bases at J, with 21 bases between. Germline CDR1 and CDR2: SGDLS and YYNGEE. As DNA, the CDR3 is TGTGCCAGCAGTAATCTAGGGAAGGGGTCCCGCAATGAGCAGTTCTTC. Encoded protein: CASSNLGKGSRNEQFF.

The rearrangement links TRBV19 to TRBJ1-1; D is uncertain. Germline V lookup: CDR1 LNHDA, CDR2 SQIVND (reference sequence). V dropped 7 bases and J dropped 6 bases, with 12 bases sitting between them. CDR3 length equals 12 residues. The CDR3 DNA follows: TGTGCCAGTATCGCGGGGTGGGCTGAAGCTTTCTTT. This sequence encodes CASIAGWAEAFF.

The chain carries TRBV25-1 and TRBJ1-2, with D tentatively TRBD1 (6 bases). The CDR3 length is 16 residues. Germline CDR1 and CDR2: MGHDK and SYGVNS. Between the trimmed V and J ends, which lost 8 bases and 4 bases, there was a span of 23 bases. The CDR3: CASDRIRGEAIYGYTF. The CDR3 DNA is TGTGCCAGCGATCGAATCAGGGGAGAGGCGATCTATGGCTACACCTTC.

The rearrangement links TRBV4-2 to TRBJ1-2; no reliable D call. The V and J ends lost 0 bases and 4 bases respectively, with 9 bases between them. Germline CDR1 is LGHNA and CDR2 is YNFKEQ. The CDR3 sequence is 14 residues long. The CDR3 protein is CASSQDSGFYGYTF. CDR3 sequence (DNA): TGTGCCAGCAGCCAAGATTCAGGATTCTATGGCTACACCTTC.

This clone has only one observation. The V gene is TRBV7-9, the J gene TRBJ1-2; D is unclear. The CDR3 covers 15 residues. Germline values: CDR1 SEHNR, CDR2 FQNEAQ (reference sequence). V dropped 5 bases and J dropped 4 bases, with 17 bases sitting between them. For the CDR3, the DNA is TGTGCCAGCAGCCCCATGGCCCTGTCTCGCTATGGCTACACCTTC. Translated, it gives CASSPMALSRYGYTF.

The V gene is TRBV28, the J gene TRBJ1-3; D remains ambiguous. Trimming pared 3 bases from V and 0 bases from J, leaving 6 bases between. This CDR3 region has 14 residues. CDR1 MDHEN and CDR2 SYDVKM come from the germline V gene. The DNA for the CDR3 is TGTGCCAGCAGTTTCCCCTACTCTGGAAACACCATATATTTT. It encodes CASSFPYSGNTIYF.

The genes are TRBV19 and TRBJ2-5; D is undetermined. The CDR3 sequence is 14 residues long. V was clipped by 5 bases and J by 5 bases, with 15 bases between them. The germline gives CDR1 LNHDA, CDR2 SQIVND (reference sequence). The CDR3 nucleotides are TGTGCCAGTAGTCCGAGGCTCGGCAGGGAGACCCAGTACTTC. It translates to CASSPRLGRETQYF.

In DNA form, the CDR3 reads TGTGCCAGCAGTTTGGGACTAGCGGGGAGACTCGGCGAGCAGTACTTC. Translating it yields CASSLGLAGRLGEQYF. The J gene is TRBJ2-7, the V gene TRBV11-2; 13 bases are shared with TRBD2. The CDR3 has 16 residues. The J segment lost 6 bases and the V segment lost 6 bases, leaving 11 bases of the junction unmatched. Germline V gene lookup returns CDR1 SGHAT and CDR2 FQNNGV.

As regards this clone: A junction end diverges from the germline sequence, so it may reflect a read error. This chain links TRBV7-9 with TRBJ2-7, with D unclear. CDR1 is SEHNR, CDR2 FQNEAQ, per germline (reference sequence). CDR3 length: 9 residues. CDR3: CASSFCGHF. The CDR3 DNA follows: TGTGCCAGCAGCTTCTGTGGCCACTTC.

The CDR3 loop is CASSLDSRNNYGYTF. In nucleotides, the CDR3 is TGTGCCAGCAGCTTAGACTCTCGGAATAACTATGGCTACACCTTC. V is TRBV7-9 and J is TRBJ1-2; D remains ambiguous. Germline V gene sequence: CDR1 SEHNR, CDR2 FQNEAQ (reference sequence). Trimming removed 1 base from V and 1 base from J, with 10 bases in between. There are 15 residues in the CDR3.

The J gene is TRBJ2-7, the V gene TRBV6-1, with D perhaps matching TRBD2 (5 bases). The CDR3 extends over 15 amino acids. Germline V CDR1 and CDR2: MNHNS, SASEGT. V dropped 2 bases and J dropped 4 bases, with 15 bases sitting between them. The CDR3 protein is CASSELGVYLYEQYF. The CDR3 DNA sequence: TGTGCCAGCAGTGAACTGGGAGTTTACCTTTACGAGCAGTACTTC.

The rearrangement links TRBV6-5 to TRBJ1-2; D unresolved. CDR1 and CDR2 (germline): MNHEY, SVGAGI. V was cut by 5 bases and J by 4 bases, with 14 bases left in between. The CDR3 sequence is 14 residues long. CDR3 sequence: CASSPPGKVYGYTF. CDR3 nucleotides: TGTGCCAGCAGTCCCCCGGGGAAGGTCTATGGCTACACCTTC.

The chain employs TRBV5-1 and TRBJ1-1; D gene uncertain. Deletions cut 6 bases from V and 0 bases from J, with 15 bases between. This CDR3 is built from 15 residues. Germline V gives CDR1 SGHRS, CDR2 YFSETQ. The CDR3 reads CASTLAGQMNTEAFF. DNA of the CDR3: TGCGCCAGCACCCTGGCGGGTCAGATGAACACTGAAGCTTTCTTT. The whole variable domain, filled in from reference TRBV5-1 and TRBJ1-1, reads KAGVTQTPRYLIKTRGQQVTLSCSPISGHRSVSWYQQTPGQGLQFLFEYFSETQRNKGNFPGRFSGRQFSNSRSEMNVSTLELGDSALYLCASTLAGQMNTEAFFGQGTRLTVV.

This clone showed up just once. The V gene is TRBV11-2, the J gene TRBJ1-4; D remains unclear. In germline, CDR1 is SGHAT, CDR2 FQNNGV. This CDR3 is built from 16 residues. V was shortened by 6 bases and J by 0 bases, with 14 bases between the two germline ends. The CDR3 DNA reads as TGTGCCAGCAGTTTCTCCGGGGTTGCAACTAATGAAAAACTGTTTTTT. As protein: CASSFSGVATNEKLFF.

The rearrangement joins TRBV5-1 to TRBJ2-7; TRBD2 agrees at 8 bases. V was pared by 5 bases and J by 5 bases, with 12 bases of the junction left unmatched. Germline CDR1 and CDR2: SGHRS and YFSETQ. The CDR3 runs to 15 residues. CDR3 nucleotide sequence: TGCGCCAGCAGGCCCCCGGGACTAGTCGGAGACGAGCAGTACTTC. Its protein is CASRPPGLVGDEQYF.